The 4 T cell receptor beta chains in this list originate from one sample, sequenced in a study of control samples from healthy donors and cancer patients. Measured with immunoSEQ multiplex PCR; TCRdb has only the in-frame clones, and not every one. This sample has 160,000 or so clones, with about 94% found just once. Sequencing was carried out using PBMCs. Receptor source: a man aged 55 to 70 with colorectal cancer.

The chain uses TRBV19 and TRBJ1-2; D possibly corresponds to TRBD1 (6 bases). CDR1 and CDR2 from the germline V gene are LNHDA and SQIVND (reference sequence). Trimming took off 1 base at V and 8 bases at J, with 17 bases between the two ends. The CDR3 is 15 residues long. The CDR3 is CASSIVAGGYGGYTF. The CDR3 DNA reads TGTGCCAGTAGTATAGTGGCGGGGGGCTACGGAGGCTACACCTTC.

The chain combines TRBV2 with TRBJ2-3, with a weak D call TRBD2 (7 bases). Trimming removed 6 bases at V and 3 bases at J, with 16 bases between. The germline V gene has CDR1 SNHLY and CDR2 FYNNEI. CDR3 size: 15 residues. The CDR3 region is CASRVGGGLTDTQYF. The CDR3, as DNA: TGTGCCAGCAGGGTTGGCGGGGGCCTAACAGATACGCAGTATTTT.

The rearrangement links TRBV11-3 to TRBJ1-1, with unresolved D. Between the trimmed V and J ends, which lost 3 bases and 1 base, there was a span of 6 bases. This CDR3 has 13 amino acids. Germline V gene data show CDR1 as SGHNT and CDR2 as YENEEA. In DNA form, the CDR3 reads TGTGCCAGCAGCTTTAATGGGAACACTGAAGCTTTCTTT. This gives the protein CASSFNGNTEAFF.

V and J are TRBV11-3 and TRBJ1-1; no definite D call. The germline CDR1 and CDR2 sequences are SGHNT and YENEEA. CDR3 length: 17 amino acids. The V and J ends lost 0 bases and 1 base respectively, with 15 bases between them. The CDR3 DNA sequence: TGTGCCAGCAGCTTAGAGGTAGTCCGGATCTCGAACACTGAAGCTTTCTTT. It translates to CASSLEVVRISNTEAFF.